The entry that follows covers one T cell receptor (beta chain) sequence. Its antigen is still unknown. Per-nucleotide qualities are absent, and no much larger clonotype sits a single base away. The CDR3, from cysteine to phenylalanine, totals 16 residues. The only DNA kept is the CDR3, 48 bases in frame from the first base. From a lookup of the germline V gene, CDR1 and CDR2 are SGHDN and FVKESK. Unmatched junction bases come to 10, with V trimmed by 4 bases and J by 2 bases. Collaborating institutions collected whole blood in K2EDTA tubes following their own protocols. For TCRbeta analysis, collaborators shipped samples as frozen whole blood, isolated PBMCs, or DNA extracted from either of those sample types. The entry originates in a study of blood T cell repertoires in COVID-19 (dated by TCRdb to about 2020). Notes on the research overall: Collaborator samples came from the United States, Italy and Spain and covered acute and convalescent phases of COVID-19. Deeply sampled blood TCRbeta repertoires from subjects exposed to, actively infected with, or recovered from COVID-19 were included in the dataset. The repertoires were made available in a free public database intended to serve as a resource for research on the immune response to SARS-CoV-2. Samples were obtained from the ongoing ImmuneRACE study (first 160 participants) and from about 1,300 subjects provided by 6 global collaborators. HLA class I and class II types, where available, came from metadata supplied by the sample provider rather than from assay-based typing. The prospective study material was composed of cDNA or gDNA derived from T cells, B-cell-depleted T cells, or PBMCs. A de-identified subject ID, COVID-19 status, age in years and sex were almost always included in the sample metadata.

TCRbeta CDR3 regions were amplified from genomic DNA by means of the immunoSEQ Assay, a bias-controlled multiplex PCR. Per the authors' processing: The number of nucleated cells in each sample was estimated from the amplification of reference gene primers within the assay. Sequence reads were collapsed and filtered to measure the absolute abundance of every unique TCRbeta CDR3 rearrangement. For each sample, productive Simpson clonality was calculated as the square root of Simpson's diversity index across productive rearrangements. TCRdb holds this immuneACCESS table with in-frame rearrangements only. Some clones are missing; in checked studies, unresolved V genes explain under half, and the rest has no known cause. That table is the source of V, J and clone size, and D and trimming were worked out from the DNA. In this sample the table shows tens of thousands of clones, roughly 88% of which occur a single time. The ten largest make up about 5% of the sample.

General findings and caveats noted by the study authors: How much clinical and demographic metadata was included differed by source and by participant, and the metadata was provided uncurated.

This chain joins TRBV14 to TRBJ2-5, and 7 junction bases match TRBD1. The TCR comes from a human donor in a cohort sampled during active COVID-19. Source material: peripheral blood. The sequence in DNA is TGTGCCAGCAGCCCCGGGACAGTACTGTTTCAAGAGACCCAGTACTTC. This codes for CASSPGTVLFQETQYF.